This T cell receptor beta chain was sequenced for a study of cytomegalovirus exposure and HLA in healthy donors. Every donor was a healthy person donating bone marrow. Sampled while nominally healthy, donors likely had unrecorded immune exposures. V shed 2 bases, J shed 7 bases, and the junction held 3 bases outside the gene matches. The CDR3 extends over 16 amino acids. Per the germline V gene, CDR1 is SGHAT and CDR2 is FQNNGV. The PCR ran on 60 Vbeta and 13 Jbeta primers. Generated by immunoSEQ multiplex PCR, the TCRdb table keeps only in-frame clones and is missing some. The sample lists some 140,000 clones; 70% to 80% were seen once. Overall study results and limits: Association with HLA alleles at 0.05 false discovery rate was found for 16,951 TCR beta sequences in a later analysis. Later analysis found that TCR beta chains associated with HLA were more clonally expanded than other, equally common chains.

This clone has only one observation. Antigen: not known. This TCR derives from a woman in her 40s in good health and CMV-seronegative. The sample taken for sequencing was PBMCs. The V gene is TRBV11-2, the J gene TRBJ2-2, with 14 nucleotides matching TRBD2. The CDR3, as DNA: TGTGCCAGCAGCTTAAGACTAGCGGGAGGGAACGGGGAGCTGTTTTTT. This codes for CASSLRLAGGNGELFF. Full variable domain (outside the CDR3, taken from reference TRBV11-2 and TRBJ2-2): EAGVAQSPRYKIIEKRQSVAFWCNPISGHATLYWYQQILGQGPKLLIQFQNNGVVDDSQLPKDRFSAERLKGVDSTLKIQPAKLEDSAVYLCASSLRLAGGNGELFFGEGSRLTVL.